This is a list of T cell receptor beta chains from one sample in a study of neoadjuvant anti-PD-1 for oral cavity cancer. Here immunoSEQ multiplex PCR was the method, and the copy in TCRdb shows in-frame clones only, minus some. The repertoire holds more than 10,000 clones, with around two thirds as singletons. The sample was PBMCs, taken before nivolumab (anti-PD-1) treatment. Receptors were obtained from a person aged 35 to 85 with oral cavity squamous cell carcinoma. CDR3s include the opening cysteine and the closing phenylalanine or tryptophan. Fields, in order: J gene, CDR3 length, D gene, clone size, V gene, CDR3 protein, CDR3 DNA. D genes are given only for firm matches. Expanded clones get a size class; other rows say once, few or many, or leave the size out.

>TRBJ1-6|15|NA|NA|TRBV5-1
CASSLEADYNSPLHF
TGCGCCAGCAGCTTGGAGGCGGACTATAATTCACCCCTCCACTTT
>TRBJ1-1|16|NA|few|TRBV7-9
CASTPRGKLSVTEAFF
TGTGCCAGCACCCCACGGGGGAAGTTATCCGTGACTGAAGCTTTCTTT
>TRBJ1-1|12|NA|once|TRBV29-1
CSVAQGNTEAFF
TGCAGCGTTGCCCAGGGTAACACTGAAGCTTTCTTT
>TRBJ2-7|16|TRBD2|NA|TRBV28
CASRPGLAGPVGEQYF
TGTGCCAGCAGACCCGGACTAGCGGGTCCCGTAGGGGAGCAGTACTTC
>TRBJ1-1|13|NA|NA|TRBV5-1
CASSVKSNTEAFF
TGCGCCAGCAGCGTCAAGTCGAACACTGAAGCTTTCTTT
>TRBJ2-7|12|NA|once|TRBV28
CASSLRLGEQYF
TGTGCCAGCAGCCTACGGTTGGGCGAGCAGTACTTC
>TRBJ1-4|14|NA|NA|TRBV27
CASKRGTTNEKLFF
TGTGCCAGCAAAAGGGGGACAACTAATGAAAAACTGTTTTTT
>TRBJ2-5|12|NA|few|TRBV2
CASRAGVETQYF
TGTGCCAGCAGGGCAGGGGTAGAGACCCAGTACTTC
>TRBJ2-3|14|NA|few|TRBV2
CASSGQFSTDTQYF
TGTGCCAGCAGTGGACAGTTTAGCACAGATACGCAGTATTTT
>TRBJ2-3|13|NA|NA|TRBV5-4
CASSLLGTDTQYF
TGTGCCAGCAGCTTGTTGGGAACAGATACGCAGTATTTT
>TRBJ1-2|15|NA|once|TRBV6-5
CASRRTGSGAGGYTF
TGTGCCAGCAGACGAACGGGGTCGGGGGCAGGTGGCTACACCTTC
>TRBJ2-1|13|NA|NA|TRBV10-3
CANQGPTINEQFF
TGTGCCAACCAGGGACCAACAATCAATGAGCAGTTCTTC
>TRBJ2-2|17|TRBD2|once|TRBV5-1
CASSLAGLAVNTGELFF
TGCGCCAGCAGCTTGGCGGGACTAGCGGTGAACACCGGGGAGCTGTTTTTT
>TRBJ2-7|15|TRBD1|few|TRBV19
CASSLGPQGVYEQYF
TGTGCCAGTAGCCTAGGCCCCCAGGGGGTCTACGAGCAGTACTTC
>TRBJ1-4|15|NA|few|TRBV9
CASSVGSTINEKLFF
TGTGCCAGCAGCGTAGGCAGCACTATTAATGAAAAACTGTTTTTT
>TRBJ1-4|15|NA|NA|TRBV5-1
CASSSDTSTNEKLFF
TGCGCCAGCAGTTCGGACACCTCAACTAATGAAAAACTGTTTTTT
>TRBJ1-2|13|NA|NA|TRBV5-4
CASSRDESYGYTF
TGTGCCAGCAGCAGGGATGAGTCCTATGGCTACACCTTC
>TRBJ2-6|17|NA|NA|TRBV4-2
CASSLNIVVSGANVLTF
TGTGCCAGCAGCTTGAACATAGTAGTCTCTGGGGCCAACGTCCTGACTTTC
>TRBJ1-6|15|NA|NA|TRBV7-2
CASSLVVGKDSPLHF
TGTGCCAGCAGCTTAGTTGTGGGGAAGGACTCACCCCTCCACTTT
>TRBJ1-5|15|NA|NA|TRBV6-1
CASRPFSRTNQPQHF
TGTGCCAGCAGACCTTTTTCGAGAACCAATCAGCCCCAGCATTTT
>TRBJ2-3|15|TRBD1|NA|TRBV13
CASSPQGQSTDTQYF
TGTGCCAGCAGCCCCCAGGGACAGTCTACAGATACGCAGTATTTT
>TRBJ2-2|13|NA|NA|TRBV6-5
CASSYGRTGELFF
TGTGCCAGCAGCTACGGACGTACCGGGGAGCTGTTTTTT
>TRBJ2-7|12|NA|NA|TRBV29-1
CSVVEGTYEQYF
TGCAGCGTTGTGGAGGGGACCTACGAGCAGTACTTC
>TRBJ2-5|16|TRBD1|NA|TRBV28
CASSSGGGTGDETQYF
TGTGCCAGCAGTTCCGGGGGCGGGACAGGGGACGAGACCCAGTACTTC
>TRBJ1-2|17|NA|few|TRBV7-2
CASSLARSGAGSFRYTF
TGTGCCAGCAGCTTAGCGCGCTCCGGGGCAGGTTCCTTCCGCTACACCTTC
>TRBJ1-5|15|TRBD1|NA|TRBV6-5
CASKSGGNSNQPQHF
TGTGCCAGCAAGTCAGGGGGCAATAGCAATCAGCCCCAGCATTTT
>TRBJ2-7|13|NA|few|TRBV6-5
CASSPGLGYEQYF
TGTGCCAGCAGTCCGGGACTGGGATACGAGCAGTACTTC
>TRBJ2-5|18|NA|NA|TRBV19
CASSAVTTGFLNMETQYF
TGTGCCAGTAGTGCAGTTACTACGGGGTTTCTCAACATGGAGACCCAGTACTTC
>TRBJ1-4|13|NA|NA|TRBV7-6
CASSLVVGEKLFF
TGTGCCAGCAGCTTAGTAGTGGGGGAAAAACTGTTTTTT
>TRBJ2-7|16|TRBD2|once|TRBV7-8
CASSLVLGTSGYEQYF
TGTGCCAGCAGCTTAGTGTTGGGGACTAGCGGCTACGAGCAGTACTTC
>TRBJ2-3|14|TRBD1|few|TRBV29-1
CSVEGQGVTDTQYF
TGCAGCGTTGAGGGACAGGGGGTTACAGATACGCAGTATTTT
>TRBJ2-5|14|TRBD2|NA|TRBV7-8
CASSRGGDQETQYF
TGTGCCAGCAGCCGCGGGGGGGATCAAGAGACCCAGTACTTC